This entry lists 8 T cell receptor beta chains sequenced from one sample in a study of PD-1 blockade in classical Hodgkin lymphoma. Using immunoSEQ multiplex PCR, the repertoire was profiled, and TCRdb retains in-frame clones only, with some absent. The table has 30,000 to 40,000 clones, 80% to 90% seen once. Autologous stem cell transplantation was followed by relapse in every patient, and brentuximab vedotin exposure varied. The sample consisted of peripheral blood mononuclear cells (PBMCs), taken at baseline. All receptors come from a human donor with classical Hodgkin lymphoma.

The CDR3 DNA reads TGTGCCAGCAGTCTGAGCTCCTACGAGCAGTACTTC. This codes for CASSLSSYEQYF. The chain combines TRBV11-3 with TRBJ2-7; D gene uncertain. Germline loops: CDR1 SGHNT, CDR2 YENEEA. The length of the CDR3 is 12 residues. Between the trimmed V and J ends, which lost 6 bases and 0 bases, there was a span of 6 bases. The full variable domain, in which reference TRBV11-3 and TRBJ2-7 provide the parts outside the CDR3, is EAGVVQSPRYKIIEKKQPVAFWCNPISGHNTLYWYLQNLGQGPELLIRYENEEAVDDSQLPKDRFSAERLKGVDSTLKIQPAELGDSAVYLCASSLSSYEQYFGPGTRLTVT.

This chain uses TRBV7-6 with TRBJ2-7; 8 bases line up with TRBD1. V shed 4 bases and J 4 bases; nucleotides not matched to a gene: 9. CDR3 size: 15 residues. Germline V gives CDR1 SGHVS, CDR2 FNYEAQ. CDR3 sequence: CASSSPRTGNYEQYF. The CDR3 DNA reads TGTGCCAGCAGCTCCCCCCGGACAGGGAATTACGAGCAGTACTTC.

V usage is TRBV2 and J usage is TRBJ1-1; 7 bases are a match to TRBD1. Unmatched junction bases numbered 11, after V lost 5 bases and J lost 5 bases. This CDR3 has 15 residues. Germline V lookup: CDR1 SNHLY, CDR2 FYNNEI. The chain's CDR3 is CASSLNRQGGTEAFF. CDR3 DNA: TGTGCCAGCAGTCTTAATCGACAGGGAGGAACTGAAGCTTTCTTT.

This clone was observed once. The V call is TRBV19, the J call TRBJ1-2; 11 bases match TRBD1. Per germline, CDR1 LNHDA and CDR2 SQIVND (reference sequence). J lost 5 bases, V lost 5 bases, and 10 bases had no gene match. The CDR3 contains 16 residues. The CDR3 is CASSLLRTGGVYGYTF. CDR3 sequence (DNA): TGTGCCAGTAGTCTACTCCGGACAGGGGGCGTTTATGGCTACACCTTC.

The sample holds a few counts of this clone. This chain connects TRBV7-8 to TRBJ1-1, with 8 bases matching TRBD1. With 5 bases clipped from V and 2 bases from J, the junction kept 13 bases outside the gene matches. The CDR3 runs to 17 residues. Germline CDR1 is SGHVS and CDR2 is FQNEAQ. The DNA for the CDR3 is TGTGCCAGCAGCCGGCTGATAACCGGACAGGGAAACACTGAAGCTTTCTTT. This translates into CASSRLITGQGNTEAFF.

The J gene is TRBJ1-4, the V gene TRBV6-1, with D unresolved. This CDR3 region has 13 residues. Germline V CDR1 and CDR2: MNHNS, SASEGT. V was shortened by 7 bases and J by 4 bases, with 10 bases between the two germline ends. In DNA form, the CDR3 reads TGTGCCAGCATCCCGGATTTTAATGAAAAACTGTTTTTT. Amino acid sequence: CASIPDFNEKLFF.

The V gene is TRBV19, the J gene TRBJ2-1; a possible D gene is TRBD2 (5 bases). The CDR3 runs 15 residues. Trimming took 5 bases from V and 0 from J, leaving 11 bases between them. CDR1 is LNHDA and CDR2 is SQIVND in the germline V gene (reference sequence). The CDR3 reads CASSLSGISYNEQFF. CDR3 DNA sequence: TGTGCCAGTAGTTTAAGCGGAATCTCCTACAATGAGCAGTTCTTC.

The V and J genes are TRBV4-1 and TRBJ2-5; TRBD2 aligns across 11 bases. Trimming at V came to 4 bases and at J to 4 bases, leaving 5 bases not matched to a gene. This CDR3 has 15 residues. Germline lookup yields CDR1 MGHRA and CDR2 YSYEKL. The CDR3, as DNA: TGCGCCAGCAGCCGTAGCGGGGGGGAGGTAGAGACCCAGTACTTC. It codes for CASSRSGGEVETQYF.